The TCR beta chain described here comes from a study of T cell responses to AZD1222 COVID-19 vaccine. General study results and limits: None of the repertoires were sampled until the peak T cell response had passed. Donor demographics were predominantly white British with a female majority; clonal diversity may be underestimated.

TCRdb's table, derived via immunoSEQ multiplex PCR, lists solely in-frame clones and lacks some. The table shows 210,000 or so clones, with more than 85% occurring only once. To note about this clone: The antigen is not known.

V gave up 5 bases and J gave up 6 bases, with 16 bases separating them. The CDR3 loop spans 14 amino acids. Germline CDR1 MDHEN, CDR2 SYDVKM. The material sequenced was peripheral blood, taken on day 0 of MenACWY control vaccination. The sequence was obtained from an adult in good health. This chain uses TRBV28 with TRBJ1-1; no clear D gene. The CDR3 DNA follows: TGTGCCAGCAGTCTCGCGGGGTCGAAGGCTGAAGCTTTCTTT. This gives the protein CASSLAGSKAEAFF.